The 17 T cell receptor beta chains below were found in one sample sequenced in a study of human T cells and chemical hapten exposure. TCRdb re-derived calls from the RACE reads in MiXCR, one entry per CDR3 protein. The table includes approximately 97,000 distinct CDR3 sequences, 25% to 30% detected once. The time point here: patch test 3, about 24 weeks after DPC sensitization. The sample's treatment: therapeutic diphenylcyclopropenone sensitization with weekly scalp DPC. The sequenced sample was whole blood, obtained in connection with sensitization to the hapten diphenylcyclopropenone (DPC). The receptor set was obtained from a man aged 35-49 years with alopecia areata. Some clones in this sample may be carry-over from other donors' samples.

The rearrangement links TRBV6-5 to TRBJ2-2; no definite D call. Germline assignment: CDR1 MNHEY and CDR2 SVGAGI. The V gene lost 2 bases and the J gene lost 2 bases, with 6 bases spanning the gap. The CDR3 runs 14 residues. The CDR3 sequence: CASSYRDNTGELFF. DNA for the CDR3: TGTGCCAGCAGTTACAGGGATAACACCGGGGAGCTGTTTTTT.

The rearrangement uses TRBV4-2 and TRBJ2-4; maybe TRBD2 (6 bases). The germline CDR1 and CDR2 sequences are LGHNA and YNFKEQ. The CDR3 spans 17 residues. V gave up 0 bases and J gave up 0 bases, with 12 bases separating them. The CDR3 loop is CASSQDTSFEAKNIQYF. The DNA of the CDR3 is TGTGCCAGCAGCCAAGACACTAGCTTTGAAGCCAAAAACATTCAGTACTTC.

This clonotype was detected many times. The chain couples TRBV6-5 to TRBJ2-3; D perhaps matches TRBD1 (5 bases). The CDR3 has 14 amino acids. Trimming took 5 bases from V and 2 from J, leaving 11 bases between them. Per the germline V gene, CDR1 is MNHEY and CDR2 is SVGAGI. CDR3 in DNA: TGTGCCAGCAGTCCTGGACATTCCACAGATACGCAGTATTTT. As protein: CASSPGHSTDTQYF.

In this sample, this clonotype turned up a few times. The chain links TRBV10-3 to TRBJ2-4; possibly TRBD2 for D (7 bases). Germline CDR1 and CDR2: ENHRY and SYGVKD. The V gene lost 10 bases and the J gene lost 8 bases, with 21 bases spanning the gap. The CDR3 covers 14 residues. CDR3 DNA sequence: TGTGCCACCCGCCGACAGGTCCGGGGGGACATTCAGTACTTC. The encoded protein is CATRRQVRGDIQYF.

CDR3 region: CASRGIWGTGANVLTF. CDR3 coding DNA: TGTGCCAGCAGGGGGATCTGGGGGACTGGGGCCAACGTCCTGACTTTC. V gene TRBV7-2 combines with J gene TRBJ2-6; perhaps D is TRBD1 or TRBD2 (5 bases each). This CDR3 region has 16 residues. The germline V and J ends were trimmed by 6 bases and 2 bases, with 14 bases remaining between them. The germline CDR1 and CDR2 sequences are SGHTA and FQGNSA.

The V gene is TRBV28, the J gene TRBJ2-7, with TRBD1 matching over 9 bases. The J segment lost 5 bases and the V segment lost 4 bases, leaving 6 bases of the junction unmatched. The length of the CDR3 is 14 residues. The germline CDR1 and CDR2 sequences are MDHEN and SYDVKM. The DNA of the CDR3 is TGTGCCAGCAGTTCCGGACAGGGGATCCACGAGCAGTACTTC. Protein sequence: CASSSGQGIHEQYF.

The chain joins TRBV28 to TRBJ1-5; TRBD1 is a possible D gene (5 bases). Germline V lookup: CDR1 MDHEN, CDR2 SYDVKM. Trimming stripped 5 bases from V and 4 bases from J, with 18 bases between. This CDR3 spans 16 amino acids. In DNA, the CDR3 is TGTGCCAGCAGTGTATCCGGGACTCCGGTAAATCAGCCCCAGCATTTT. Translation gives CASSVSGTPVNQPQHF. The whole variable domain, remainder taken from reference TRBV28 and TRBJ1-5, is DVKVTQSSRYLVKRTGEKVFLECVQDMDHENMFWYRQDPGLGLRLIYFSYDVKMKEKGDIPEGYSVSREKKERFSLILESASTNQTSMYLCASSVSGTPVNQPQHFGDGTRLSIL.

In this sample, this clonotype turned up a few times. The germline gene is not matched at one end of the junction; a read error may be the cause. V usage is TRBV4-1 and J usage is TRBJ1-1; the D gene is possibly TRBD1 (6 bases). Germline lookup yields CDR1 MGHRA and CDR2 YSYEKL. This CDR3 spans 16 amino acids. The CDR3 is CASSLLLRTEHLGLVF. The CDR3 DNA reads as TGCGCCAGCAGCCTTCTGCTTCGGACAGAGCATCTGGGGCTCGTCTTT.

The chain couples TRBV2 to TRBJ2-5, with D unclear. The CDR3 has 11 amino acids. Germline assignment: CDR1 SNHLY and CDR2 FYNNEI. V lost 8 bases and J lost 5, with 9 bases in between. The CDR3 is CASSGPETQYF. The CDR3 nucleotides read TGTGCCAGCTCGGGTCCGGAGACCCAGTACTTC.

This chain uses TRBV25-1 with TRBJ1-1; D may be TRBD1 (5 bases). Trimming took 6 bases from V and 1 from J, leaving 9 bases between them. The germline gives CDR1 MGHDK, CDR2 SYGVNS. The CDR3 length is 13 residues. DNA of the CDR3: TGTGCCAGCAGGCAGGGCACGAACACTGAAGCTTTCTTT. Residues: CASRQGTNTEAFF.

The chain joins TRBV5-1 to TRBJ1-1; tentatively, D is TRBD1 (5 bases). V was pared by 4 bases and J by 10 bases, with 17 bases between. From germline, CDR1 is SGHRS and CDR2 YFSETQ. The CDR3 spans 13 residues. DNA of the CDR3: TGCGCCAGCAGCCGCGGGGAGGGGATAGGAGCTTTCTTT. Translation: CASSRGEGIGAFF.

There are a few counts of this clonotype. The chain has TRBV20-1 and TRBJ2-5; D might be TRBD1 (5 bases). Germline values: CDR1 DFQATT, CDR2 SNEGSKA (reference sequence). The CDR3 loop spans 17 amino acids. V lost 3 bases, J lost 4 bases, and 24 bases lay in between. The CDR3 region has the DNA TGCAGTGCTAGTGGCTTTGACGACAGAGGCCAGGGAGAGACCCAGTACTTC. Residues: CSASGFDDRGQGETQYF.

The CDR3 here is CASSLGIYGYTF. The DNA of the CDR3 is TGTGCCAGCAGTTTAGGCATCTATGGCTACACCTTC. The V gene is TRBV12-3 or TRBV12-4, the J gene TRBJ1-2; D unclear. The CDR3 is 12 amino acids. V lost 1 base to trimming and J lost 4 bases, with 4 bases between them.

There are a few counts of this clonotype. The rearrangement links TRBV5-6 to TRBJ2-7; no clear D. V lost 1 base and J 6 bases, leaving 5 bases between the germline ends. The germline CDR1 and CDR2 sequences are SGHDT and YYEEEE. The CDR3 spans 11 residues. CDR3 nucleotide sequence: TGTGCCAGCAGCTTGTTGTCCGAGCAGTACTTC. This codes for CASSLLSEQYF.

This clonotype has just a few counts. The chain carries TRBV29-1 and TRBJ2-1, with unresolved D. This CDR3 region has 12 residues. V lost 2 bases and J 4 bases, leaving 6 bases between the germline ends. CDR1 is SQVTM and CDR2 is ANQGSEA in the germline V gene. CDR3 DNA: TGCAGCGTTGAATTAGCTTACAATGAGCAGTTCTTC. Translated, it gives CSVELAYNEQFF.

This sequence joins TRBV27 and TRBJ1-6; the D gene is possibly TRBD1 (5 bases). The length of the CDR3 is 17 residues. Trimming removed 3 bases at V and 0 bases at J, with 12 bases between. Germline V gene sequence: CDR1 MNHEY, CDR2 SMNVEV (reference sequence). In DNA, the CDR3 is TGTGCCAGCAGTTTGCTCGCGGGACTCTCCTATAATTCACCCCTCCACTTT. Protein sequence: CASSLLAGLSYNSPLHF.

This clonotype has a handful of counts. For the CDR3, the DNA is TGTGCCAGCAGTTTTACTGTACTCGACAATGAGCAGTTCTTC. Translated: CASSFTVLDNEQFF. The chain recombines TRBV12-3 or TRBV12-4 with TRBJ2-1; D is undetermined. The CDR3 is 14 residues long. Trimming took 3 bases from V and 5 from J, leaving 11 bases between them.